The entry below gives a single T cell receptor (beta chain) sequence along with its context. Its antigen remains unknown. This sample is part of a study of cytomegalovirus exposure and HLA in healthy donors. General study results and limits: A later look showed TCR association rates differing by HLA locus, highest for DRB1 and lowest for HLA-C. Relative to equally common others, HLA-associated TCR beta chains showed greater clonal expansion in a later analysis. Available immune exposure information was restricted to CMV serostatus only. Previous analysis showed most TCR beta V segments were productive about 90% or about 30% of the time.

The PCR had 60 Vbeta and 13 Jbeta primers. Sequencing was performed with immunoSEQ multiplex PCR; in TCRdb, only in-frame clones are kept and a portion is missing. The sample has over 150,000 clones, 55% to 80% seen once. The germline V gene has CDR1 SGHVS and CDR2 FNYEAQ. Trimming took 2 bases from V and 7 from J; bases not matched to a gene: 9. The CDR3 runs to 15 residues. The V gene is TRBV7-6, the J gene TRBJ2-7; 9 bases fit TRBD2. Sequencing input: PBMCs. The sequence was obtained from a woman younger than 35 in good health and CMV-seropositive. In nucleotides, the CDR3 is TGTGCCAGCAGCTTAAGTGCGGGGGGGCCAGGAGAGCAGTACTTC. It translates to CASSLSAGGPGEQYF. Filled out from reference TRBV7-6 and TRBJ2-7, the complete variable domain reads GAGVSQSPRYKVTKRGQDVALRCDPISGHVSLYWYRQALGQGPEFLTYFNYEAQQDKSGLPNDRFSAERPEGSISTLTIQRTEQRDSAMYRCASSLSAGGPGEQYFGPGTRLTVT.